This TCR beta chain was documented in a study of cytomegalovirus exposure and HLA in healthy donors. The CDR3 runs 13 residues. CDR1 and CDR2 (germline): MNHEY, SMNVEV (reference sequence). Trimming took off 5 bases at V and 8 bases at J, with 15 bases between the two ends. With 60 Vbeta and 13 Jbeta primers, the PCR was carried out. Generated by immunoSEQ multiplex PCR, the TCRdb table keeps only in-frame clones and is missing some. The table records a few hundred thousand clones, over 75% of them present only once. The TCR comes from a man aged 18 to 30 in good health and CMV-seronegative. V usage is TRBV27 and J usage is TRBJ1-2, with D perhaps TRBD1 (6 bases). Sequencing was done on a sample of PBMCs. In DNA, the CDR3 is TGTGCCAGCAGTCTCACAGGGTTCGGAGGCTACACCTTC. Its protein product is CASSLTGFGGYTF.